Sequencing of this TCR beta chain was carried out in a study of T cells in localized non-small cell lung cancer. In its sample, this clone was seen once. The antigen is not known. General observations from the study: As only one tumor region underwent sequencing, heterogeneity remains possible. Uninvolved neighboring lung showed the greatest T cell clonality, exceeding tumor.

Germline lookup yields CDR1 LNHDA and CDR2 SQIVND (reference sequence). The CDR3 spans 15 residues. Trimming shortened V by 5 bases and J by 2 bases, and 15 bases separated the two germline ends. The protocol was immunoSEQ multiplex PCR, while the TCRdb copy is restricted to in-frame clones and leaves out a portion. The table lists about 15,000 clones, 75% to 90% of them singletons. This sequence originates from a female donor over 55 with stage I squamous cell lung carcinoma. The chain couples TRBV19 to TRBJ1-2; D uncertain. This sample comprised peripheral blood, obtained before any cancer treatment. The CDR3 sequence is CASSSSGTGNYGYTF. The CDR3 coding sequence is TGTGCCAGTAGTTCATCAGGTACTGGGAACTATGGCTACACCTTC.